The rows below give T cell receptor beta chains drawn from one sample of a study of technical replicates of blood from several donors. Assay used: immunoSEQ multiplex PCR; TCRdb lists only in-frame clones, some missing. The sample records some 80,000 clones, around nine tenths being singletons. The specimen was T cells isolated from PBMCs. These TCRs come from a human donor in good health. The CDR3 runs from the conserved cysteine through the conserved F or W. The order of the fields is V gene, J gene, clone size, D gene, CDR3 DNA, CDR3 protein. The D gene is left open where the match is weak. Only part of the rows carry a size: once, few, many, or a class if the clone is expanded.

v_gene: TRBV19; j_gene: TRBJ1-5; abundance: -; d_gene: -; CDR3nt: TGTGCCAGTAGTATGGCAAGCAATCAGCCCCAGCATTTT; CDR3aa: CASSMASNQPQHF
v_gene: TRBV19; j_gene: TRBJ2-5; abundance: -; d_gene: -; CDR3nt: TGTGCCAGTAGCTCTAGTTGGGAGACCCAGTACTTC; CDR3aa: CASSSSWETQYF
v_gene: TRBV5-1; j_gene: TRBJ2-7; abundance: once; d_gene: -; CDR3nt: TGCGCCAGCAGCAAAGACAGCTACGAGCAGTACTTC; CDR3aa: CASSKDSYEQYF
v_gene: TRBV7-2; j_gene: TRBJ2-7; abundance: once; d_gene: TRBD1; CDR3nt: TGTGCCAGCAGCACAAACCGGGACAGGGGTTACTACGAGCAGTACTTC; CDR3aa: CASSTNRDRGYYEQYF
v_gene: TRBV6-5; j_gene: TRBJ1-1; abundance: -; d_gene: -; CDR3nt: TGTGCCAGCAGTTACTCGCTAACAGCAATGAACACTGAAGCTTTCTTT; CDR3aa: CASSYSLTAMNTEAFF
v_gene: TRBV7-9; j_gene: TRBJ2-3; abundance: -; d_gene: TRBD2; CDR3nt: TGTGCCAGTTTAGCGGGGCTCACAGATACGCAGTATTTT; CDR3aa: CASLAGLTDTQYF
v_gene: TRBV12-5; j_gene: TRBJ1-2; abundance: -; d_gene: -; CDR3nt: TGTGCTAGTGGTTTTTATTCCCCACCGGGGGACCGACGTGGCTACACCTTC; CDR3aa: CASGFYSPPGDRRGYTF
v_gene: TRBV6-1; j_gene: TRBJ2-2; abundance: -; d_gene: -; CDR3nt: TGTGCCAGTTTGCCGGGGAACACCGGGGAGCTGTTTTTT; CDR3aa: CASLPGNTGELFF
v_gene: TRBV29-1; j_gene: TRBJ2-3; abundance: -; d_gene: -; CDR3nt: TGCAGCGTTGAGTTACAGGGAACAGATACGCAGTATTTT; CDR3aa: CSVELQGTDTQYF
v_gene: TRBV4-1; j_gene: TRBJ2-4; abundance: -; d_gene: TRBD2; CDR3nt: TGCGCCAGCAGTCGTGGACTAGCCGGGAACATTCAGTACTTC; CDR3aa: CASSRGLAGNIQYF
v_gene: TRBV10-2; j_gene: TRBJ2-2; abundance: few; d_gene: -; CDR3nt: TGCGCCAGCAGTGAGCTCGCCGGGGAGCTGTTTTTT; CDR3aa: CASSELAGELFF